This TCR beta chain was retrieved from a study of cytomegalovirus exposure and HLA in healthy donors. The study, taken as a whole, reports: The tendency of first-cohort TCR clusters to co-occur in the 120 or so validation repertoires was the finding of a later analysis.

This clone was observed a single time. Its cognate antigen is unknown. Sequencing was performed with immunoSEQ multiplex PCR; in TCRdb, only in-frame clones are kept and a portion is missing. Of 150,000 to 200,000 clones listed, approximately 86% are singletons. The CDR3 contains 14 residues. Looked up from germline, CDR1 is SGDLS and CDR2 is YYNGEE. Trimming left V 4 bases short and J 3 bases short, with 14 bases between. J is TRBJ2-7 and V is TRBV9; D is possibly TRBD1 (6 bases). Sequencing was performed on PBMCs. The origin of this receptor is a man younger than 40 in good health and CMV-seropositive. This CDR3 reads CASSPHRDGYEQYF. CDR3 nucleotides: TGTGCCAGCAGCCCTCACAGGGACGGCTACGAGCAGTACTTC. The entire variable domain, with the rest obtained from reference TRBV9 and TRBJ2-7, is as follows: DSGVTQTPKHLITATGQRVTLRCSPRSGDLSVYWYQQSLDQGLQFLIQYYNGEERAKGNILERFSAQQFPDLHSELNLSSLELGDSALYFCASSPHRDGYEQYFGPGTRLTVT.